This TCR beta chain was found in a study of identifying expanded T cells in peripheral blood. Germline values: CDR1 ENHRY, CDR2 SYGVKD. The CDR3 length is 14 residues. The V end was cut by 0 bases, the J end by 1 base, with 6 bases between. The method was immunoSEQ multiplex PCR; TCRdb's version includes in-frame clones alone and lacks a portion of them. The sample shows under 100,000 clones, about 87% of them seen only once. The gene calls are TRBV10-3 and TRBJ1-1; D unresolved. The clonotype originates from a person aged 18 to 70 in good health. Material for sequencing was blood. The CDR3 region has the DNA TGTGCCATCAGTGAGTCGTCGGGGAACACTGAAGCTTTCTTT. The encoded protein is CAISESSGNTEAFF.